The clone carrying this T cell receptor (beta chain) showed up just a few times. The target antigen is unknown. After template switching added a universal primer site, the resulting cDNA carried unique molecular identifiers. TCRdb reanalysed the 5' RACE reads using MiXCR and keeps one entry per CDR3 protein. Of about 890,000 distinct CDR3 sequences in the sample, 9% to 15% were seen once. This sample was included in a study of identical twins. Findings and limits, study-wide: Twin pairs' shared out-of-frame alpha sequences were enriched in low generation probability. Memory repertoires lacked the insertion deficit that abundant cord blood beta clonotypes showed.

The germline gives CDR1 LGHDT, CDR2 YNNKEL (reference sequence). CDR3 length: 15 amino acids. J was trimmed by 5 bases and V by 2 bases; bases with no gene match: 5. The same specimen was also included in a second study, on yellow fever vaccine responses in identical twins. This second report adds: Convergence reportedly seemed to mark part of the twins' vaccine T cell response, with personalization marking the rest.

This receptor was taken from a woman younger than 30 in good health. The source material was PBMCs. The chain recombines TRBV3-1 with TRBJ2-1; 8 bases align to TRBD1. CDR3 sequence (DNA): TGTGCCAGCAGCCAATGGGCAGGGGGCCACAATGAGCAGTTCTTC. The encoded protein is CASSQWAGGHNEQFF.